The rows below give T cell receptor beta chains drawn from one sample of a study of tumor-infiltrating lymphocytes in oesophageal squamous cell carcinoma. Via MiXCR, TCRdb re-called the PCR reads, giving one row per CDR3 protein. The table has about 17,000 distinct CDR3 sequences, 40% to 45% seen once; the top ten hold about 30%. Material for sequencing was normal esophageal tissue next to the tumor. All receptors derive from a female donor with esophageal squamous cell carcinoma. CDR3s include the opening cysteine and the closing phenylalanine or tryptophan. A D gene is named only where the DNA matches it firmly. Where a row states a size, it is once, few, many or the class of an expanded clone; other rows omit it.

DNA: TGTGCCAGCAGCTTATGGAGGGGGCAGGACACTGAAGCTTTCTTT
CDR3: CASSLWRGQDTEAFF
V: TRBV7-9
D: TRBD1
size: few
J: TRBJ1-1
length: 15

DNA: TGTGCCAGCAGTTACGAGGGTAGGCAATACGAGCAGTACTTC
CDR3: CASSYEGRQYEQYF
V: TRBV6-8
D: .
size: once
J: TRBJ2-7
length: 14

DNA: TGTGCCAGCAGCCGGGGGCCAGGGGATTCCCACGAGCAGTACTTC
CDR3: CASSRGPGDSHEQYF
V: TRBV2
D: .
size: few
J: TRBJ2-7
length: 15

DNA: TGTGCCAGCAGTTCGCCCGGGACTAACTCCTACAATGAGCAGTACTTC
CDR3: CASSSPGTNSYNEQYF
V: TRBV28
D: TRBD2
size: many
J: TRBJ2-7
length: 16

DNA: TGCGCCAGCAGCTTTGGTCAGGGGAGGCATGAGCAGTTCTTC
CDR3: CASSFGQGRHEQFF
V: TRBV5-1
D: .
size: many
J: TRBJ2-1
length: 14

DNA: TGCGCCAGCAGCTTGGCCCTAGGGGGGACCCAGTACTTC
CDR3: CASSLALGGTQYF
V: TRBV5-1
D: .
size: many
J: TRBJ2-5
length: 13

DNA: TGTGCCAGTAGTATAGTGGTTTGGGATACGCAGTATTTT
CDR3: CASSIVVWDTQYF
V: TRBV19
D: .
size: many
J: TRBJ2-3
length: 13

DNA: TGTGCCAGCAGTTACTCGACAGGGGGCATCGATGAGCAGTTCTTC
CDR3: CASSYSTGGIDEQFF
V: TRBV6-6
D: TRBD1
size: once
J: TRBJ2-1
length: 15

DNA: TGCGCCAGCAGCTTGAGCCCCGGGACAGGGAATGAAAAACTGTTTTTT
CDR3: CASSLSPGTGNEKLFF
V: TRBV5-1
D: TRBD1
size: .
J: TRBJ1-4
length: 16

DNA: TGTGCCAGCAGCACAGTTACACAGGGAGAGGGTGGGAACACTGAAGCTTTCTTT
CDR3: CASSTVTQGEGGNTEAFF
V: TRBV5-6
D: .
size: many
J: TRBJ1-1
length: 18

DNA: TGTGCCAGCAGCTTAATGGGACAATACAATGAGCAGTTCTTC
CDR3: CASSLMGQYNEQFF
V: TRBV7-2
D: .
size: .
J: TRBJ2-1
length: 14

DNA: TGTGCCAGCAGCTTGGGACAGGGGCCCCATGAGCAGTTCTTC
CDR3: CASSLGQGPHEQFF
V: TRBV7-3
D: TRBD1
size: few
J: TRBJ2-1
length: 14

DNA: TGTGCCAGCAGCTTAGGTGACTCCCGCAATGAGCAGTTCTTC
CDR3: CASSLGDSRNEQFF
V: TRBV7-2
D: .
size: few
J: TRBJ2-1
length: 14

DNA: TGTGCCAGCAGCTTAGTTAGGGAAGAGACCCAGTACTTC
CDR3: CASSLVREETQYF
V: TRBV7-2
D: .
size: few
J: TRBJ2-5
length: 13

DNA: TGTGCCAGCAGCCGCCCCCCTAGCGGGTTCTCCTACAATGAGCAGTTCTTC
CDR3: CASSRPPSGFSYNEQFF
V: TRBV6-6
D: TRBD2
size: .
J: TRBJ2-1
length: 17

DNA: TGTGCCAGCAGCCGATGGGGGGCAGGGACACCTGGCGAGCAGTACTTC
CDR3: CASSRWGAGTPGEQYF
V: TRBV7-3
D: .
size: once
J: TRBJ2-7
length: 16

DNA: .
CDR3: CVSSLNWGQGNEQYF
V: TRBV7-3
D: .
size: .
J: TRBJ2-3
length: 15

DNA: TGTGCCAGCAGTTTCGGGACAGGGTATGGGGCCAACGTCCTGACTTTC
CDR3: CASSFGTGYGANVLTF
V: TRBV12-3/TRBV12-4
D: TRBD1
size: .
J: TRBJ2-6
length: 16